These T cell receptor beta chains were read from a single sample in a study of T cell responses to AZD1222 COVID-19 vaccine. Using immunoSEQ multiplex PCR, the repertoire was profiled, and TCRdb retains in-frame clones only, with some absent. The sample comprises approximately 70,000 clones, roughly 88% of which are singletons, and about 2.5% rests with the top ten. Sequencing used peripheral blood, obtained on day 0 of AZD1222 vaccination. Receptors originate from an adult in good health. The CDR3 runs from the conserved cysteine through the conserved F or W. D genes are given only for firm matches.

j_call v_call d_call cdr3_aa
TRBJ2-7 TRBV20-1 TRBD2 CSASGLAGVEQYF
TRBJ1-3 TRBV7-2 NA CASSSKTGNGNTIYF
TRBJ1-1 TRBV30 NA CAWSRAGWRGMGTEAFF
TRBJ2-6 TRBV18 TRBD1 CASSPLTGAFSGANVLTF
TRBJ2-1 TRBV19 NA CASSIPGLNYEQFF
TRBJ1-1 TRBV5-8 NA CASSLDVQSTEAFF
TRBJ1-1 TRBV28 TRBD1 CASSSLSTGRAVNTEAFF
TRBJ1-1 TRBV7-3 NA CASSLAAGENTEAFF
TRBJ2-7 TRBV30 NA CAWSGRTAEQYF
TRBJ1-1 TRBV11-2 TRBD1 CASSPRTGKNTEAFF
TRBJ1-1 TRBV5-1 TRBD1 CASSPGQSYGAEAFF
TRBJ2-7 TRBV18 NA CASSPPSPGSEQYF
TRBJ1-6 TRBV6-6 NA CASNQGNSPLHF
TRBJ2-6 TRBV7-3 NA CASSPSSGANVLTF
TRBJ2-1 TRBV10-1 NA CASSEDPAREQFF
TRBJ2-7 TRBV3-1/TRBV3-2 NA CASSQDRAGYEQYF
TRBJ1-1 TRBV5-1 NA CASSPSGTGQGEAFF
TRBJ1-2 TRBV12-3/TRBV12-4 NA CASSLRDGYGYTF
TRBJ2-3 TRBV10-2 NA CASGDDTQYF
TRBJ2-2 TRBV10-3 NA CAIGGANTGELFF
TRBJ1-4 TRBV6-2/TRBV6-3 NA CASSYYRPTNEKLFF
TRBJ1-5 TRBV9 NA CASSSSQGSGQPQHF
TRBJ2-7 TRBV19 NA CASGNQGSYEQYF
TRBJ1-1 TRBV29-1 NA CSVEGLLTEAFF
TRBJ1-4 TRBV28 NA CASSPGGSLTGEKLFF
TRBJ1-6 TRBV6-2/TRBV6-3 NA CASSYPPGVGGSYNSPLHF
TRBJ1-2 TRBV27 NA CASSGARGYTF
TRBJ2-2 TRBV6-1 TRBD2 CASSELAGGPGELFF
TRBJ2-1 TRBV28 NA CASSGGSEQFF
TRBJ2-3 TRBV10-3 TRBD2 CAIRDQRDSTDTQYF
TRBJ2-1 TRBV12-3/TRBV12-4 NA CASSSLANEQFF
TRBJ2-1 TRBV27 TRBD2 CASRAGANEQFF
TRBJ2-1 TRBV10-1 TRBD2 CASSFSRGAGGLHNEQFF
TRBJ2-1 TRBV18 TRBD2 CASSPPGTIYEQFF
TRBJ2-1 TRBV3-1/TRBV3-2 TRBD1 CASRPRGQGRLGLFF
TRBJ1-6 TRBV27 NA CASSLYTGSSYNSPLHF
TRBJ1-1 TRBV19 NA CASRTTADTEAFF
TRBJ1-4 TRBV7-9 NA CASSLERRQGESEKLFF
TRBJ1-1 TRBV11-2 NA CASSLELNTEAFF
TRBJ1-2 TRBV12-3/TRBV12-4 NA CASSGSSGGYTF
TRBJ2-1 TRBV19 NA CASSSGAQGEQFF
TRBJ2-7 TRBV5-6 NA CASTRDMPYEQYF